One sample yielded the 8 T cell receptor beta chains listed below, sequenced in a study of tumor-infiltrating lymphocytes in primary liver carcinoma. Unsorted bulk tissue (about 20-30 mg) underwent RNA and DNA co-extraction. cDNA specific to TCR beta was made from 500 ng of total RNA, with a constant-region primer employed for priming. Libraries for TCR beta were built through three nested multiplex PCR rounds, which together made up a slightly modified ARM-PCR procedure. The first two PCR rounds, roughly 9 cycles each, used TRBV1-TRBV30 forward primers and a C-beta reverse primer. TCRdb re-called the multiplex PCR reads with MiXCR, one entry per CDR3 protein. This table holds roughly 45,000 distinct CDR3 sequences, over 65% found once. The specimen was liver tumor tissue from sampling region 5. Subset denoted: tumor region T5, tumor centre. These TCRs come from a man aged 35-49 years with primary liver carcinoma and hepatitis B virus infection.

Note on this clonotype: A read error may account for a junction end that differs from germline. The chain is built from TRBV6-1 and TRBJ2-1; no firm D call. Germline CDR1 is MNHNS and CDR2 is SASEGT. This CDR3 has 15 residues. The CDR3 spells CANSPEDQMEFEQFF. The CDR3 nucleotides are TGTGCCAACAGTCCAGAGGATCAGATGGAGTTTGAGCAGTTCTTC.

About this clonotype itself: No conserved phenylalanine or tryptophan is present at the end of the CDR3, so a read error is the likely explanation. The DNA is omitted, as the CDR3 cannot be located on it reliably, and the CDR3 follows TCRdb's listing. V gene TRBV6-5 combines with J gene TRBJ2-2. The CDR3 region is 15 residues in length, termini included. Germline loops: CDR1 MNHEY, CDR2 SVGAGI. CDR3: CGSSYAVDGTGEMFL.

In this sample, this clonotype is medium-sized. The chain joins TRBV11-3 to TRBJ2-3, with 7 bases matching TRBD1. Germline CDR1 and CDR2: SGHNT and YENEEA. The V gene end was trimmed by 1 base and the J gene end by 2 bases; junction bases not matched to a gene: 3. CDR3 length equals 15 residues. CDR3 sequence reads: CASSLGGQPTDTQYF. The CDR3 nucleotides are TGTGCCAGCAGCTTAGGGGGACAGCCCACAGATACGCAGTATTTT.

The V gene is TRBV4-1, the J gene TRBJ2-2; 10 nucleotides align to TRBD1. Germline loops: CDR1 MGHRA, CDR2 YSYEKL. Unmatched junction bases numbered 10, after V lost 7 bases and J lost 8 bases. The CDR3 has 15 amino acids. The CDR3, as DNA: TGCGCCAGCAACCCGGACAGGGGGAATGCGGGGGAGCTGTTTTTT. This codes for CASNPDRGNAGELFF.

This chain uses TRBV2 with TRBJ2-7, with 11 nucleotides matching TRBD1. After removal of 7 bases from V and 6 bases from J, the junction contained 5 bases not matched to a gene. This CDR3 comprises 13 residues. CDR1 is SNHLY, CDR2 FYNNEI, per germline. CDR3 amino acids: CASTQGTGGEQYF. Written as DNA, the CDR3 is TGTGCCAGCACCCAGGGGACAGGGGGCGAGCAGTACTTC.

This clonotype is medium-sized. The V and J genes are TRBV11-2 and TRBJ2-5; D assignment may be TRBD1 or TRBD2 (5 bases each). The germline gives CDR1 SGHAT, CDR2 FQNNGV. V was pared by 1 base and J by 6 bases, with 12 bases between. This CDR3 is built from 14 residues. The CDR3 DNA follows: TGTGCCAGCAGCTTAGTGGGGGAGTACAAGACCCAGTACTTC. Encoded protein: CASSLVGEYKTQYF. Together with reference TRBV11-2 and TRBJ2-5, the CDR3 gives the full variable domain: EAGVAQSPRYKIIEKRQSVAFWCNPISGHATLYWYQQILGQGPKLLIQFQNNGVVDDSQLPKDRFSAERLKGVDSTLKIQPAKLEDSAVYLCASSLVGEYKTQYFGPGTRLLVL.

A note on this clonotype: Germline is not matched at one junction end, which may reflect a read error. The chain has TRBV29-1 and TRBJ1-1, with D perhaps matching TRBD1 (6 bases). From germline, CDR1 is SQVTM and CDR2 ANQGSEA. The CDR3 is 13 amino acids. CDR3 sequence (DNA): TGCAGCGTGAAACAGGGTGGAGACACTGAAGTTTTCTTT. It is translated as CSVKQGGDTEVFF.

The chain couples TRBV2 to TRBJ2-7, with 10 positions matching TRBD2. With V trimmed by 4 bases and J by 11 bases, 14 bases remained unmatched. Germline CDR1 SNHLY, CDR2 FYNNEI. The length of the CDR3 is 15 residues. This chain's CDR3 is CASSVESGRGYEEYF. As DNA, the CDR3 is TGTGCCAGCAGTGTGGAGAGCGGGAGGGGCTATGAGGAGTACTTC.